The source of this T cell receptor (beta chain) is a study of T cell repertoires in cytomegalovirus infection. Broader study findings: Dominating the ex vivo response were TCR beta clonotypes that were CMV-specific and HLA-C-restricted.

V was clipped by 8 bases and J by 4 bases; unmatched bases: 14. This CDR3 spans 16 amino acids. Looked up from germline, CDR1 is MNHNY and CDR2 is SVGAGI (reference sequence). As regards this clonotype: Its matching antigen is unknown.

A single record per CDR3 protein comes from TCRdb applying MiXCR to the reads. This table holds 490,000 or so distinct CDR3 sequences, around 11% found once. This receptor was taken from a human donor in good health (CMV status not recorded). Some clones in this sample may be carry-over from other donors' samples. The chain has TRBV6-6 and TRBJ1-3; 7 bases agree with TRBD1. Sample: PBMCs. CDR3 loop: CASLKGGGGLGNTIYF. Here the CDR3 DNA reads TGTGCCAGCTTGAAAGGAGGGGGCGGGCTCGGAAACACCATATATTTT.